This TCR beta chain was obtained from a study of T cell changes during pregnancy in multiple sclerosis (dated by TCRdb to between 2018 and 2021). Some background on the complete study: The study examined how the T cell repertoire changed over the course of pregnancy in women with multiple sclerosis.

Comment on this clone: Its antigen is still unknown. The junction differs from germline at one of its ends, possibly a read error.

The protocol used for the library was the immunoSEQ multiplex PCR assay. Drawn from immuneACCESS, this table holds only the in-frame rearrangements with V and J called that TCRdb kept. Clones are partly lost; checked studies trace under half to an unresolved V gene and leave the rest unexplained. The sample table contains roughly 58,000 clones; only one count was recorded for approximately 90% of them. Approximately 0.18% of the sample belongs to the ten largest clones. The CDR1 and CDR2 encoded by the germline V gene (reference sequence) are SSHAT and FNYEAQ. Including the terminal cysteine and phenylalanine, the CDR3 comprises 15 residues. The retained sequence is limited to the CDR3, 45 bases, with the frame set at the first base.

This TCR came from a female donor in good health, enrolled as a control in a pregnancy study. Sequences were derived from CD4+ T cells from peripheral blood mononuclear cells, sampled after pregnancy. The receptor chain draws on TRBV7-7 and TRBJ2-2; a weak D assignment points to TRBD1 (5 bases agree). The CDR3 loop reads CASSRGQGNTGELFF. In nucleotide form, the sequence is TGTGCTAGCAGCCGAGGACAAGGGAACACCGGGGAGCTGTTTTTT.